The TCR beta chain described here comes from a study of T cell responses to AZD1222 COVID-19 vaccine. V gave up 4 bases and J gave up 5 bases, with 11 bases separating them. This CDR3 has 13 amino acids. Germline loops: CDR1 ENHRY, CDR2 SYGVKD. General study results and limits: A mostly white British donor set with more females was recruited, and clonal diversity was possibly underestimated. Increases in Spike-specific TCR breadth and depth were seen after two AZD1222 doses.

The method was immunoSEQ multiplex PCR; TCRdb's version includes in-frame clones alone and lacks a portion of them. The sample lists 130,000 to 150,000 clones; about 91% were seen once. This clone was seen a few times. No antigen is known for it. The chain links TRBV10-3 to TRBJ1-1; tentative D call: TRBD1 (5 bases). Source: peripheral blood, taken on day 0 of AZD1222 vaccination. The clonotype comes from an adult in good health. The CDR3 loop is CAISGRGVTEAFF. The CDR3 DNA follows: TGTGCCATCAGTGGAAGGGGAGTGACTGAAGCTTTCTTT.